Listed below are T cell receptor beta chains from one sample, sequenced in a study of blood T cell repertoires in COVID-19. Profiling relied on immunoSEQ multiplex PCR, and the TCRdb table lists in-frame clones only, not all of them. The repertoire holds roughly 87,000 clones, with under 85% as singletons. Specimen: peripheral blood. The source is a woman aged 80 or over with COVID-19, enrolled during active disease. The CDR3 runs from the conserved cysteine through the conserved F or W. A D gene is named only where the DNA matches it firmly. Some rows mark clone size as missing; the rest say once, few, many or name a class of expanded clone.

V: TRBV7-3
J: TRBJ2-3
length: 14
D: TRBD1
size: .
CDR3: CASSLQTGADTQYF
DNA: TGTGCCAGCAGCTTACAGACAGGGGCAGATACGCAGTATTTT

V: TRBV5-1
J: TRBJ2-7
length: 15
D: TRBD2
size: .
CDR3: CASSFGGGYSYEQYF
DNA: TGCGCCAGCAGCTTCGGGGGAGGGTACTCCTACGAGCAGTACTTC

V: TRBV7-9
J: TRBJ2-2
length: 16
D: .
size: .
CDR3: CASSSRTKVVTGELFF
DNA: TGTGCCAGCAGCTCCCGGACTAAGGTGGTGACCGGGGAGCTGTTTTTT

V: TRBV18
J: TRBJ2-5
length: 12
D: .
size: few
CDR3: CASSQYRETQYF
DNA: TGTGCCAGCTCTCAGTATCGAGAGACCCAGTACTTC

V: TRBV10-3
J: TRBJ2-7
length: 16
D: .
size: .
CDR3: CAITGSTGRRADEQYF
DNA: TGTGCCATCACCGGCTCGACAGGCAGAAGGGCGGACGAGCAGTACTTC

V: TRBV6-2/TRBV6-3
J: TRBJ1-3
length: 15
D: .
size: .
CDR3: CASSPLWGVGNTIYF
DNA: TGTGCCAGCAGTCCGCTCTGGGGGGTTGGAAACACCATATATTTT

V: TRBV27
J: TRBJ1-4
length: 14
D: .
size: .
CDR3: CASSPTWTNEKLFF
DNA: TGTGCCAGCAGTCCTACTTGGACTAATGAAAAACTGTTTTTT

V: TRBV2
J: TRBJ2-3
length: 14
D: .
size: .
CDR3: CASSPGLYTDTQYF
DNA: TGTGCCAGCAGTCCAGGACTGTACACAGATACGCAGTATTTT

V: TRBV7-2
J: TRBJ2-5
length: 14
D: TRBD1
size: .
CDR3: CASSDRDPLETQYF
DNA: TGTGCCAGCAGTGACAGGGACCCATTGGAGACCCAGTACTTC

V: TRBV7-9
J: TRBJ1-1
length: 13
D: .
size: few
CDR3: CASSLERRGTAFF
DNA: TGTGCCAGCAGCTTAGAAAGGCGGGGGACGGCTTTCTTT

V: TRBV19
J: TRBJ1-5
length: 16
D: .
size: once
CDR3: CASSIVGGNGDQPQHF
DNA: TGTGCTAGTAGTATAGTAGGAGGGAATGGGGATCAGCCCCAGCATTTT

V: TRBV7-2
J: TRBJ2-7
length: 16
D: .
size: .
CDR3: CASSVRDWGGSYEQYF
DNA: TGTGCCAGCAGCGTCCGGGACTGGGGAGGCTCCTACGAGCAGTACTTC

V: TRBV10-2
J: TRBJ2-1
length: 19
D: TRBD2
size: .
CDR3: CASSQLAGGPWRGDNEQFF
DNA: TGCGCCAGCAGCCAACTAGCGGGAGGGCCTTGGAGGGGGGACAATGAGCAGTTCTTC

V: TRBV5-4
J: TRBJ1-1
length: 15
D: .
size: .
CDR3: CASSRELQAWDGAFF
DNA: TGTGCCAGCAGTCGAGAACTACAGGCCTGGGATGGAGCTTTCTTT

V: TRBV2
J: TRBJ1-2
length: 12
D: .
size: .
CDR3: CASSEVSYGYTF
DNA: TGTGCCAGCAGTGAAGTTTCGTATGGCTACACCTTC

V: TRBV24-1
J: TRBJ2-1
length: 15
D: TRBD2
size: once
CDR3: CATSEIAGEINEQFF
DNA: TGTGCCACCAGTGAAATAGCGGGAGAAATAAATGAGCAGTTCTTC

V: TRBV27
J: TRBJ1-4
length: 14
D: .
size: few
CDR3: CASSLREIGEKLFF
DNA: TGTGCCAGCAGTTTACGGGAAATAGGGGAAAAACTGTTTTTT

V: TRBV11-2
J: TRBJ2-5
length: 11
D: .
size: .
CDR3: CASSQRETQYF
DNA: TGTGCCAGCAGTCAACGGGAGACCCAGTACTTC

V: TRBV29-1
J: TRBJ2-5
length: 13
D: .
size: .
CDR3: CSSRVSGGETQYF
DNA: TGCAGCTCGAGAGTATCAGGGGGGGAGACCCAGTACTTC

V: TRBV10-3
J: TRBJ2-4
length: 14
D: .
size: .
CDR3: CAISETGAKNIQYF
DNA: TGTGCCATCAGTGAGACAGGGGCCAAAAACATTCAGTACTTC

V: TRBV19
J: TRBJ1-5
length: 16
D: TRBD1
size: few
CDR3: CASSTEPGQGTQPQHF
DNA: TGTGCCAGTAGTACTGAACCGGGACAGGGGACTCAGCCCCAGCATTTT

V: TRBV10-1
J: TRBJ2-7
length: 15
D: .
size: .
CDR3: CASSEGGPAWGEQYF
DNA: TGCGCCAGCAGTGAAGGAGGTCCTGCCTGGGGCGAGCAGTACTTC

V: TRBV30
J: TRBJ1-1
length: 15
D: .
size: .
CDR3: CAWRGLGQGSTEAFF
DNA: TGTGCCTGGAGAGGCCTTGGGCAGGGGAGCACTGAAGCTTTCTTT

V: TRBV7-2
J: TRBJ2-7
length: 11
D: .
size: .
CDR3: CASSQLVEQYF
DNA: TGTGCCAGCAGCCAACTAGTTGAGCAGTACTTC

V: TRBV5-5
J: TRBJ2-2
length: 16
D: .
size: .
CDR3: CASSLAFTGRTGELFF
DNA: TGTGCCAGCAGCTTGGCATTTACAGGGAGAACCGGGGAGCTGTTTTTT

V: TRBV3-1/TRBV3-2
J: TRBJ2-2
length: 14
D: .
size: .
CDR3: CASSHRVNTGELFF
DNA: TGTGCCAGCAGCCACAGGGTGAACACCGGGGAGCTGTTTTTT

V: TRBV30
J: TRBJ1-3
length: 13
D: .
size: .
CDR3: CAWDRNSGNTIYF
DNA: TGTGCCTGGGACAGGAACTCTGGAAACACCATATATTTT

V: TRBV3-1/TRBV3-2
J: TRBJ1-6
length: 16
D: TRBD1
size: .
CDR3: CASSQGWKQGESPLHF
DNA: TGTGCCAGCAGCCAAGGGTGGAAACAGGGGGAATCACCCCTCCACTTT

V: TRBV9
J: TRBJ1-2
length: 14
D: TRBD1
size: .
CDR3: CASSPTQGAPGYTF
DNA: TGTGCCAGCAGCCCCACACAGGGGGCGCCTGGCTACACCTTC

V: TRBV3-1/TRBV3-2
J: TRBJ2-7
length: 13
D: .
size: once
CDR3: CASSHGGAYEQYF
DNA: TGTGCCAGCAGCCACGGGGGAGCCTACGAGCAGTACTTC

V: TRBV4-1
J: TRBJ2-2
length: 18
D: TRBD1
size: .
CDR3: CASSQEGRQGGMIGELFF
DNA: TGCGCCAGCAGCCAAGAGGGGAGACAGGGGGGGATGATAGGGGAGCTGTTTTTT

V: TRBV10-1
J: TRBJ2-5
length: 16
D: TRBD1
size: .
CDR3: CASSDGIRGRFETQYF
DNA: TGCGCCAGCAGTGATGGTATCAGGGGGCGATTTGAGACCCAGTACTTC

V: TRBV12-3/TRBV12-4
J: TRBJ1-2
length: 13
D: .
size: .
CDR3: CASSFGRGDMDTF
DNA: TGTGCCAGCAGTTTTGGGCGGGGCGATATGGACACCTTC

V: TRBV24-1
J: TRBJ2-1
length: 22
D: TRBD2
size: .
CDR3: CATSDPRGSGLAGGMIYNEQFF
DNA: TGTGCCACCAGTGATCCCCGGGGGTCGGGACTAGCGGGAGGAATGATCTACAATGAGCAGTTCTTC

V: TRBV4-1
J: TRBJ1-2
length: 14
D: .
size: .
CDR3: CASSHTQALGGYTF
DNA: TGCGCCAGCAGCCACACCCAGGCCCTCGGTGGCTACACCTTC

V: TRBV19
J: TRBJ1-4
length: 15
D: TRBD1
size: once
CDR3: CASSISDRGNEKLFF
DNA: TGTGCCAGTAGTATTTCGGACAGGGGGAATGAAAAACTGTTTTTT

V: TRBV7-3
J: TRBJ2-3
length: 16
D: .
size: .
CDR3: CASSSPGRGSTDTQYF
DNA: TGTGCCAGCAGCTCCCCCGGCCGGGGTAGCACAGATACGCAGTATTTT

V: TRBV10-3
J: TRBJ1-5
length: 15
D: TRBD1
size: .
CDR3: CAISESQGVGQPQHF
DNA: TGTGCCATCAGTGAGTCACAGGGGGTAGGTCAGCCCCAGCATTTT

V: TRBV30
J: TRBJ1-3
length: 13
D: .
size: .
CDR3: CAWSRGPGNTIYF
DNA: TGTGCCTGGAGTAGGGGCCCTGGAAACACCATATATTTT